The 15 T cell receptor beta chains presented below share a single source sample, sequenced in a study of blood T cell repertoires in COVID-19. TCRdb's copy holds only in-frame clones and misses some; the assay was immunoSEQ multiplex PCR. The sample contains hundreds of thousands of clones, over 75% of which appear only once. The specimen sequenced was peripheral blood. The receptors were gathered from a human donor in a cohort sampled during active COVID-19.

This chain connects TRBV9 to TRBJ2-7, with D perhaps matching TRBD2 (6 bases). The V end lost 0 bases, the J end lost 5 bases, and 18 bases lay between the germline ends. CDR1 is SGDLS and CDR2 is YYNGEE in the germline V gene. The CDR3 is made up of 16 amino acids. The CDR3 DNA reads TGTGCCAGCAGCGTAGGTGATAGCGGCTTAATCGACGAGCAGTACTTC. This translates into CASSVGDSGLIDEQYF. Full variable domain (remainder filled in from reference TRBV9 and TRBJ2-7): DSGVTQTPKHLITATGQRVTLRCSPRSGDLSVYWYQQSLDQGLQFLIQYYNGEERAKGNILERFSAQQFPDLHSELNLSSLELGDSALYFCASSVGDSGLIDEQYFGPGTRLTVT.

The chain recombines TRBV6-2 or TRBV6-3 with TRBJ1-1; D is unresolved. Germline lookup yields CDR1 MNHEY and CDR2 SVGEGT. V lost 8 bases and J lost 4, with 14 bases in between. CDR3 length: 13 residues. CDR3 loop: CASGFSRATEAFF. Here the CDR3 DNA reads TGTGCCAGCGGTTTTTCGCGGGCCACTGAAGCTTTCTTT.

The V gene is TRBV12-3 or TRBV12-4, the J gene TRBJ2-7; D not certain. With 3 bases removed from V and 1 base from J, the gap between germline ends came to 7 bases. CDR3 length: 13 residues. CDR3 sequence reads: CASSFKNSYEQYF. The CDR3 DNA follows: TGTGCCAGCAGTTTTAAAAATTCCTACGAGCAGTACTTC.

The chain recombines TRBV30 with TRBJ2-1; tentative D call: TRBD1 (7 bases). Trimming took off 3 bases at V and 3 bases at J, with 15 bases between the two ends. In germline, CDR1 is GTSNPN, CDR2 SVGIG (reference sequence). This CDR3 comprises 15 residues. CDR3 coding DNA: TGTGCCTGGAGGCGGGACAGTCTAAACTACAATGAGCAGTTCTTC. Translating gives CAWRRDSLNYNEQFF.

This clone was seen a single time. The chain employs TRBV19 and TRBJ1-1; no clear D. Germline V gene sequence: CDR1 LNHDA, CDR2 SQIVND (reference sequence). V gave up 0 bases and J gave up 4 bases, with 9 bases separating them. The length of the CDR3 is 14 residues. In DNA, the CDR3 is TGTGCCAGTAGTATAGATGAGGGTGGCACTGAAGCTTTCTTT. Encoded protein: CASSIDEGGTEAFF. Full variable domain (rest looked up from reference TRBV19 and TRBJ1-1): DGGITQSPKYLFRKEGQNVTLSCEQNLNHDAMYWYRQDPGQGLRLIYYSQIVNDFQKGDIAEGYSVSREKKESFPLTVTSAQKNPTAFYLCASSIDEGGTEAFFGQGTRLTVV.

The chain recombines TRBV4-3 with TRBJ2-7; D is perhaps TRBD1 (6 bases). Looked up from germline, CDR1 is LGHNA and CDR2 is YSLEER. Trimming removed 1 base from V and 0 bases from J, with 13 bases in between. CDR3 length: 16 amino acids. The CDR3 bases are TGCGCCAGCAGCCAAGGTCCGGGACACTCCTCCTACGAGCAGTACTTC. This gives the protein CASSQGPGHSSYEQYF.

On this clone: Relative to the germline gene, one junction end is altered; a read error may explain this. V and J are TRBV7-9 and TRBJ2-3; tentatively, D is TRBD2 (6 bases). Germline V gene lookup returns CDR1 SEHNR and CDR2 FQNEAQ (reference sequence). The CDR3 runs 14 residues. The DNA for the CDR3 is TGTGCCAGCAGCCTAGCGCCAACTGTAGATACGCAGTATTTT. Protein: CASSLAPTVDTQYF.

This chain links TRBV5-6 with TRBJ2-7; D remains unclear. The CDR3 totals 14 residues. Trimming stripped 0 bases from V and 3 bases from J, with 10 bases between. CDR1 is SGHDT and CDR2 is YYEEEE in the germline V gene. The CDR3 coding sequence is TGTGCCAGCAGCTTGGACCCCATTAGCTACGAGCAGTACTTC. Its protein is CASSLDPISYEQYF.

V is TRBV9 and J is TRBJ1-3, with 7 bases fitting TRBD1. Germline V gene data show CDR1 as SGDLS and CDR2 as YYNGEE. The length of the CDR3 is 15 residues. V shed 4 bases and J 2 bases; nucleotides not matched to a gene: 6. As DNA, the CDR3 is TGTGCCAGCAGCACCGGACAGGCTGCTGGAAACACCATATATTTT. It is translated as CASSTGQAAGNTIYF.

This chain links TRBV28 with TRBJ1-2; weak D call: TRBD1 (6 bases). Germline assignment: CDR1 MDHEN and CDR2 SYDVKM. The CDR3 loop spans 15 amino acids. Between the trimmed V and J ends, which lost 2 bases and 2 bases, there was a span of 12 bases. CDR3 amino acids: CASSLTGGRNYGYTF. CDR3 sequence (DNA): TGTGCCAGCAGTTTAACCGGGGGGCGGAACTATGGCTACACCTTC.

J is TRBJ2-1 and V is TRBV14; 10 nucleotides line up with TRBD2. There are 15 residues in the CDR3. Per germline, CDR1 SGHDN and CDR2 FVKESK. The J segment lost 4 bases and the V segment lost 5 bases, leaving 5 bases of the junction unmatched. CDR3 protein: CASSDSTSGYNEQFF. The DNA for the CDR3 is TGTGCCAGCAGCGACTCGACTAGCGGGTACAATGAGCAGTTCTTC.

This chain joins TRBV15 and TRBJ2-7; 10 bases agree with TRBD2. After removal of 7 bases from V and 1 base from J, the junction contained 4 bases not matched to a gene. Germline CDR1 and CDR2: LNHNV and YYDKDF (reference sequence). The CDR3 consists of 14 residues. CDR3 sequence reads: CATTQAGGSYEQYF. CDR3 nucleotides: TGTGCCACCACCCAAGCGGGAGGGTCCTACGAGCAGTACTTC.

The chain couples TRBV6-6 to TRBJ1-1; the match to TRBD1 covers 8 bases. There are 15 residues in the CDR3. V gave up 5 bases and J gave up 0 bases; unmatched junction bases: 5. Germline CDR1 MNHNY, CDR2 SVGAGI (reference sequence). The CDR3 region has the DNA TGTGCCAGCAGTCTGACAGGGGTGTTGAACACTGAAGCTTTCTTT. It translates to CASSLTGVLNTEAFF.

The chain couples TRBV5-4 to TRBJ1-6; no reliable D call. Trimming removed 0 bases at V and 14 bases at J, with 12 bases between. The CDR3 has 13 residues. Germline CDR1 is SGHNT and CDR2 is YYREEE (reference sequence). The CDR3 is CASSLGRQGTLHF. Here the CDR3 DNA reads TGTGCCAGCAGCTTGGGGCGGCAAGGAACCCTCCACTTT.

Note on this clone: Different DNA sequences within this sample yield the same CDR3. This chain uses TRBV4-3 with TRBJ2-7, with D possibly being TRBD1 (6 bases). Germline V gene lookup returns CDR1 LGHNA and CDR2 YSLEER. Trimming removed 3 bases at V and 1 base at J, with 10 bases between. This CDR3 region has 14 residues. CDR3 nucleotide sequence: TGCGCCAGCAGCCAGGGCGGACAGTCCTACGAGCAGTACTTC. Amino acid sequence: CASSQGGQSYEQYF.